The entry below gives a single T cell receptor (beta chain) sequence along with its context. Its antigen remains unidentified. This sample was included in a study of T cell responses to AZD1222 COVID-19 vaccine. Study-wide points: Among AZD1222 vaccinees, only 5 to 7 were seropositive at baseline. Repertoires in all cases were sampled only once the peak T cell response had passed. Donors, mostly white British, included more females; clonal diversity was possibly underestimated.

Germline V lookup: CDR1 WSHSY, CDR2 SAAADI. The CDR3 totals 11 residues. V dropped 6 bases and J dropped 6 bases, with 9 bases sitting between them. Measured with immunoSEQ multiplex PCR; TCRdb has only the in-frame clones, and not every one. The table has approximately 150,000 clones, roughly 92% seen once; the top ten hold roughly 1.5%. V is TRBV10-2 and J is TRBJ2-7; D is perhaps TRBD1 or TRBD2 (6 bases each). The clonotype was recovered from an adult in good health. Sample: peripheral blood, taken on day 0 of AZD1222 vaccination. In nucleotides, the CDR3 is TGCGCCAGCAGACAGGGAGGCGAGCAGTACTTC. Its translation is CASRQGGEQYF.